A single sample gave rise to the 13 T cell receptor beta chains below, sequenced in a study of OX40 agonist ivuxolimab in advanced cancers. Some clones are missing from TCRdb's copy, which holds only in-frame ones; the method was immunoSEQ multiplex PCR. The sample records about 82,000 clones, roughly 85% being singletons. The material sequenced was CD4+ or CD8+ T cells sorted from blood, taken in a trial of the OX40 agonist ivuxolimab. The source is an adult with an advanced solid tumor such as melanoma, head and neck, liver or kidney cancer.

This rearrangement joins TRBV5-4 to TRBJ1-4, with D possibly TRBD1 on 6 matching bases. The germline V gene has CDR1 SGHNT and CDR2 YYREEE (reference sequence). The CDR3 covers 17 residues. Between the trimmed V and J ends, which lost 0 bases and 8 bases, there was a span of 20 bases. The CDR3 DNA reads TGTGCCAGCAGCTTGGGAGGCCGTCAGGGGTCAGCCGAAAAACTGTTTTTT. This gives the protein CASSLGGRQGSAEKLFF. Combining the CDR3 with reference TRBV5-4 and TRBJ1-4 gives the whole variable domain ETGVTQSPTHLIKTRGQQVTLRCSSQSGHNTVSWYQQALGQGPQFIFQYYREEENGRGNFPPRFSGLQFPNYSSELNVNALELDDSALYLCASSLGGRQGSAEKLFFGSGTQLSVL.

The chain has TRBV11-2 and TRBJ2-2, with D perhaps matching TRBD1 (6 bases). CDR3 length equals 15 residues. Trimming left V 5 bases short and J 6 bases short, with 16 bases between. Per the germline V gene, CDR1 is SGHAT and CDR2 is FQNNGV. CDR3 in DNA: TGTGCCAGCAGCCCGGGCAGGGGATTGGCCGGGGAGCTGTTTTTT. Translated: CASSPGRGLAGELFF.

The chain combines TRBV16 with TRBJ2-1, with D possibly being TRBD1 (7 bases). The CDR3 loop spans 16 amino acids. Germline V gene data show CDR1 as KGHSY and CDR2 as FQNENV. V lost 0 bases, J lost 9 bases, and 18 bases lay in between. The DNA of the CDR3 is TGTGCCAGCAGCCAATCGTATGGAGGGGGCAGGATTGAGCAGTTCTTC. Protein product: CASSQSYGGGRIEQFF.

The V call is TRBV6-1, the J call TRBJ1-5, with TRBD1 matching 9 bases. The CDR3 consists of 14 residues. The germline CDR1 and CDR2 sequences are MNHNS and SASEGT. Germline trimming cut 8 bases from V and 2 bases from J; bases unmatched to any gene: 4. CDR3 sequence: CASGTGSGNQPQHF. Here the CDR3 DNA reads TGTGCCAGCGGGACAGGGTCCGGCAATCAGCCCCAGCATTTT.

V gene TRBV5-1 combines with J gene TRBJ2-7; D possibly matches TRBD1 or TRBD2 (6 bases each). From germline, CDR1 is SGHRS and CDR2 YFSETQ. The CDR3 is 13 residues long. V was cut by 3 bases and J by 5 bases, with 12 bases left in between. The CDR3 region is CASSSPGADEQYF. The DNA for the CDR3 is TGCGCCAGCAGCTCGCCGGGGGCTGACGAGCAGTACTTC.

The rearrangement uses TRBV2 and TRBJ2-5; 7 nucleotides match TRBD2. CDR3 size: 11 residues. CDR1 is SNHLY, CDR2 FYNNEI, per germline. The V segment lost 7 bases and the J segment 5 bases; nucleotides outside the gene matches: 1. The CDR3 coding sequence is TGTGCCAGCATGGGGGGGGAGACCCAGTACTTC. Protein: CASMGGETQYF.

This clone was recorded only once. CDR3 in DNA: TGTGCCAGCAGCTTGAATCGGGGACAGGGGGCGACCTCCTACGAGCAGTACTTC. Encoded protein: CASSLNRGQGATSYEQYF. The J gene is TRBJ2-7, the V gene TRBV7-8; TRBD1 aligns across 12 bases. This CDR3 region has 18 residues. The junction had 9 bases not matched to a gene; V was cut back by 3 bases and J by 0 bases. Germline CDR1 SGHVS, CDR2 FQNEAQ.

V gene TRBV16 combines with J gene TRBJ1-1, with TRBD1 matching over 10 bases. CDR3 size: 15 residues. With V trimmed by 2 bases and J by 4 bases, 4 bases remained unmatched. The germline V gene has CDR1 KGHSY and CDR2 FQNENV. This CDR3 reads CASSQRTGGSTEAFF. CDR3 coding DNA: TGTGCCAGCAGCCAAAGGACAGGGGGGAGCACTGAAGCTTTCTTT.

This clone was picked up a small number of times. V gene TRBV4-2 combines with J gene TRBJ2-1; D not certain. The CDR3 sequence is 15 residues long. The V end lost 0 bases, the J end lost 6 bases, and 12 bases lay between the germline ends. Germline CDR1 reads LGHNA; CDR2 reads YNFKEQ. CDR3 sequence: CASSQDRTLTNEQFF. The CDR3 DNA is TGTGCCAGCAGCCAAGATAGAACACTAACCAATGAGCAGTTCTTC.

The chain carries TRBV7-3 and TRBJ2-2; D unresolved. Trimming stripped 0 bases from V and 2 bases from J, with 10 bases between. Germline V gene data show CDR1 as SGHTA and CDR2 as FQGTGA. CDR3 size: 16 residues. This chain's CDR3 is CASSLTVTANTGELFF. In DNA, the CDR3 is TGTGCCAGCAGCTTAACCGTGACTGCTAACACCGGGGAGCTGTTTTTT.

The genes are TRBV5-1 and TRBJ1-6, with D unresolved. The V end lost 0 bases, the J end lost 4 bases, and 5 bases lay between the germline ends. This CDR3 contains 14 residues. In germline, CDR1 is SGHRS, CDR2 YFSETQ. The CDR3 DNA reads TGCGCCAGCAGCTTGGACGGTTATAATTCACCCCTCCACTTT. As protein: CASSLDGYNSPLHF.

The table lists this clone with a count of one. This chain connects TRBV19 to TRBJ1-5; D perhaps matches TRBD1 (6 bases). The CDR3 length is 17 residues. V was shortened by 5 bases and J by 5 bases, with 22 bases between the two germline ends. Germline lookup yields CDR1 LNHDA and CDR2 SQIVND (reference sequence). CDR3 amino acids: CASSRGAGGGLYQPQHF. The DNA of the CDR3 is TGTGCCAGTAGTCGCGGGGCGGGAGGGGGGCTTTATCAGCCCCAGCATTTT.

This clone was detected only a few times. The chain carries TRBV27 and TRBJ1-5; 8 nucleotides match TRBD1. Trimming took 6 bases from V and 6 from J; bases not matched to a gene: 4. In germline, CDR1 is MNHEY, CDR2 SMNVEV (reference sequence). The CDR3 totals 13 residues. The CDR3 bases are TGTGCCAGCAGATCAGGGGGCGGTCAGCCCCAGCATTTT. Encoded protein: CASRSGGGQPQHF.